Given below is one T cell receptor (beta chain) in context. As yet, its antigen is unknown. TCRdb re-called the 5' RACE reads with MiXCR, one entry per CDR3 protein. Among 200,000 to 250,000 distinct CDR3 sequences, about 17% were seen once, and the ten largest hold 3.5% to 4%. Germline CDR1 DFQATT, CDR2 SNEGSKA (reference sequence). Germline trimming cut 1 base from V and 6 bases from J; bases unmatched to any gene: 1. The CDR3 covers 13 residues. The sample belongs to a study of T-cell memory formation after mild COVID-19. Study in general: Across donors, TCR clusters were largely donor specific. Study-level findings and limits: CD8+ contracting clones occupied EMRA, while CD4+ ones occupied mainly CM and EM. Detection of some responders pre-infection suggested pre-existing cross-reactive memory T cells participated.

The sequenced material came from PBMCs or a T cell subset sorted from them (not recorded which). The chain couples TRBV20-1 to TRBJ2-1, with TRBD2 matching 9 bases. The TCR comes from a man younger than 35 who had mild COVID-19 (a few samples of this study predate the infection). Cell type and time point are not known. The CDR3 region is CSARGTSVNEQFF. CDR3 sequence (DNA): TGCAGTGCTAGAGGGACTAGCGTCAATGAGCAGTTCTTC.